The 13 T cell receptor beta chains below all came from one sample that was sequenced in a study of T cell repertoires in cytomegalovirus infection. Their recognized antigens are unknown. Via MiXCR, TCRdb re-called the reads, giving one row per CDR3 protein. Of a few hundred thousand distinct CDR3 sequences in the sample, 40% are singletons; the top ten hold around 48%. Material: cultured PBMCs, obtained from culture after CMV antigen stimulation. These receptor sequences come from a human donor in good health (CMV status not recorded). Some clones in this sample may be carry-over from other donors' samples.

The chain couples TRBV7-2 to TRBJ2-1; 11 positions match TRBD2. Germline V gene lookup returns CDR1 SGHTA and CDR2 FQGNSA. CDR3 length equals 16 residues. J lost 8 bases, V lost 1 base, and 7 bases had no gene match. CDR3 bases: TGTGCCAGCAGCTTAGTATCGCCTAGCGGGGGGTATGAGCAGTTCTTC. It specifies CASSLVSPSGGYEQFF.

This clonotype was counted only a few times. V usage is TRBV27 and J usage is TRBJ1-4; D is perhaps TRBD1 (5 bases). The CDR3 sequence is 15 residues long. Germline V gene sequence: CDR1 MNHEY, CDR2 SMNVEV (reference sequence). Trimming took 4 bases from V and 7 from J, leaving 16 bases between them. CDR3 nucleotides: TGTGCCAGCAGTTCTTTACAGGAATTAGGTGAAAAACTGTTTTTT. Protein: CASSSLQELGEKLFF.

CDR3 in amino acids: CASGLVGAVKGHYGYTF. The DNA for the CDR3 is TGTGCTAGTGGTTTGGTAGGGGCCGTGAAGGGCCACTATGGCTACACCTTC. The rearrangement links TRBV12-5 to TRBJ1-2; D perhaps matches TRBD1 (5 bases). Germline values: CDR1 LGHNT, CDR2 FRNRAP. Trimming removed 0 bases at V and 3 bases at J, with 17 bases between. The CDR3 contains 17 residues.

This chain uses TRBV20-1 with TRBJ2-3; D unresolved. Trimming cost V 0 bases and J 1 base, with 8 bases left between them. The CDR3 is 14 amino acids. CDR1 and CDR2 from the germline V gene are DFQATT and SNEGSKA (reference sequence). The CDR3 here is CSARDLRGTDTQYF. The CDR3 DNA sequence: TGCAGTGCTAGAGATTTAAGGGGCACAGATACGCAGTATTTT.

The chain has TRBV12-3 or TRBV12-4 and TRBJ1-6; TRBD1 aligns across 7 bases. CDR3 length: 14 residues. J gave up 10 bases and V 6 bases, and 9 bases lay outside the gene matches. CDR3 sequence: CASSQQGIGSPLHF. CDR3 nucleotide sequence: TGTGCCAGCAGCCAACAGGGGATTGGATCACCCCTCCACTTT.

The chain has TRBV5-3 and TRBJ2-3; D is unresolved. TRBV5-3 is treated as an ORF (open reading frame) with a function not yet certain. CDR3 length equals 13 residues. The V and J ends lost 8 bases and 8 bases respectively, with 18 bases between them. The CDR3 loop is CASSREMTLTQYF. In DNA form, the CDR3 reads TGTGCCAGCAGCCGAGAAATGACTCTTACGCAGTATTTT.

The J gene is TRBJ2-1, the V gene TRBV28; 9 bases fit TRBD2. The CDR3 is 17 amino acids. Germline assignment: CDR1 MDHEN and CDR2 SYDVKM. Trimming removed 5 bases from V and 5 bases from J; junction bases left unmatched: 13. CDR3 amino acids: CASSHLPGTSPDNEQFF. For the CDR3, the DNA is TGTGCCAGCAGTCACTTACCCGGGACTAGCCCTGACAATGAGCAGTTCTTC.

The CDR3 region has the DNA TGCAGTGCCGAAGGCGCGAGTAGCACAGATACGCAGTATTTT. Protein sequence: CSAEGASSTDTQYF. The chain links TRBV20-1 to TRBJ2-3, with D hard to call. V was cut by 6 bases and J by 0 bases, with 13 bases left in between. The CDR3 spans 14 residues. Germline CDR1 DFQATT, CDR2 SNEGSKA (reference sequence).

Here the CDR3 reads CASHAGTILETQYF. CDR3 in DNA: TGTGCCAGTCACGCCGGGACTATCCTTGAGACCCAGTACTTC. The chain employs TRBV6-2 or TRBV6-3 and TRBJ2-5, with 7 nucleotides matching TRBD2. This CDR3 has 14 amino acids. J was trimmed by 5 bases and V by 9 bases; bases with no gene match: 12. Germline assignment: CDR1 MNHEY and CDR2 SVGEGT.

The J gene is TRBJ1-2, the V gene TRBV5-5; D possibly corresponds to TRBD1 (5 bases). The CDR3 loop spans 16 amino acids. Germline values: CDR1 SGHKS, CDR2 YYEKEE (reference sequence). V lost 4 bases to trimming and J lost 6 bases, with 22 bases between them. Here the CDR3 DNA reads TGTGCCAGCAGCCCCAGGGCGAGCCACGCGTCGGATGGCTACACCTTC. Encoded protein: CASSPRASHASDGYTF.

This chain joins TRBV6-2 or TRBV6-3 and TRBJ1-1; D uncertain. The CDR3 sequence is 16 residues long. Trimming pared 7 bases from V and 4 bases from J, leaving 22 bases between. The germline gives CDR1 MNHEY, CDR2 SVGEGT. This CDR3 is CASTIRPTLRSTEAFF. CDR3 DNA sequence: TGTGCCAGCACGATCCGACCAACACTCCGGTCCACTGAAGCTTTCTTT.

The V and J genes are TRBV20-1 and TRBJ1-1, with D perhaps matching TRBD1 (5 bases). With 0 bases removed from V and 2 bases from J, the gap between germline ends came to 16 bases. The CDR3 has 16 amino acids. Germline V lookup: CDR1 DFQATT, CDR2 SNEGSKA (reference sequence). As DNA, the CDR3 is TGCAGTGCTAGAGATCGGGGTAAGGGGTTTAACACTGAAGCTTTCTTT. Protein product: CSARDRGKGFNTEAFF.

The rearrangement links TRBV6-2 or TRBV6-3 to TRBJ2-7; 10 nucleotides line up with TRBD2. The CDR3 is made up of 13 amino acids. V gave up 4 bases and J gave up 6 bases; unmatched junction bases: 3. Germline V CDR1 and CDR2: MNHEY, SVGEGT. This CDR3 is CASSFGTSAEQYF. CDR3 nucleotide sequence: TGTGCCAGCAGTTTCGGGACTAGCGCCGAGCAGTACTTC.